This paragraph covers one T cell receptor beta chain sequence. This sample is part of a study of CD8 T cells in Susac syndrome. CDR3 length equals 14 residues. Trimming took off 4 bases at V and 4 bases at J, with 14 bases between the two ends. Germline V gene lookup returns CDR1 SGDLS and CDR2 YYNGEE. Sequencing targeted TCR beta in T cells from blood (CD8+ and CD4+). Reverse transcription of roughly 0.5 to 1 ug RNA used random hexamers. TCRdb redid the calling of the immunoSEQ multiplex PCR reads with MiXCR, one entry per CDR3 protein. Among some 150,000 distinct CDR3 sequences listed, around 96% were seen once.

The sequence was obtained from a human donor with multiple sclerosis. Sequencing input: CD8+ T cells from PBMCs. The chain has TRBV9 and TRBJ1-1, with D possibly TRBD1 on 6 matching bases. CDR3 loop: CASSPIGGGTEAFF. The CDR3 DNA reads as TGTGCCAGCAGCCCAATTGGGGGCGGCACTGAAGCTTTCTTT.